Following are 7 T cell receptor beta chains from one sample sequenced in a study of T-cell memory formation after mild COVID-19. TCRdb reprocessed the 5' RACE reads with MiXCR, giving one entry per CDR3 protein. The data show 150,000 to 200,000 distinct CDR3 sequences, roughly 11% seen once. The sequenced material came from PBMCs or a T cell subset sorted from them (not recorded which). These receptors were obtained from a young man who had mild COVID-19 (a few samples of this study predate the infection). Cell type and time point are not known.

This clonotype came up once. The chain has TRBV28 and TRBJ2-3; tentatively, D is TRBD2 (7 bases). Per germline, CDR1 MDHEN and CDR2 SYDVKM. Trimming stripped 5 bases from V and 5 bases from J, with 20 bases between. This CDR3 comprises 16 residues. In DNA, the CDR3 is TGTGCCAGCAGTCCCTTAGGGGGGGCCATGGGAGATACGCAGTATTTT. Its protein is CASSPLGGAMGDTQYF.

This clonotype was detected only a few times. CDR3 sequence: CASSFGTGGTEAFF. The CDR3 coding sequence is TGCGCCAGCAGCTTTGGGACAGGGGGTACTGAAGCTTTCTTT. The chain carries TRBV5-1 and TRBJ1-1, with 11 bases that match TRBD1. Germline V gives CDR1 SGHRS, CDR2 YFSETQ. Trimming cost V 2 bases and J 5 bases; bases outside gene matches: 2. CDR3 length: 14 amino acids.

The chain has TRBV7-2 and TRBJ1-4; tentative D call: TRBD1 (5 bases). Germline V gene sequence: CDR1 SGHTA, CDR2 FQGNSA. Trimming pared 1 base from V and 3 bases from J, leaving 9 bases between. The CDR3 length is 15 residues. The CDR3 spells CASSLGGLPNEKLFF. CDR3 DNA: TGTGCCAGCAGCTTAGGGGGGTTGCCTAATGAAAAACTGTTTTTT.

The genes are TRBV20-1 and TRBJ1-1; perhaps TRBD1 as D (6 bases). Trimming shortened V by 6 bases and J by 5 bases, and 10 bases separated the two germline ends. This CDR3 contains 11 residues. Germline V gene sequence: CDR1 DFQATT, CDR2 SNEGSKA (reference sequence). The CDR3: CSAAGETEAFF. CDR3 DNA: TGCAGTGCGGCAGGGGAGACTGAAGCTTTCTTT.

This clonotype was counted only a few times. This chain connects TRBV4-2 to TRBJ2-2, with D unresolved. Trimming removed 0 bases at V and 3 bases at J, with 8 bases between. Germline values: CDR1 LGHNA, CDR2 YNFKEQ. The CDR3 has 15 amino acids. CDR3 region: CASSQDQTYTGELFF. CDR3 in DNA: TGTGCCAGCAGCCAAGATCAGACCTACACCGGGGAGCTGTTTTTT.

This clonotype was seen only a few times. The chain links TRBV6-5 to TRBJ2-5; unclear D gene. The germline V and J ends were trimmed by 0 bases and 5 bases, with 13 bases remaining between them. Germline assignment: CDR1 MNHEY and CDR2 SVGAGI. CDR3 length equals 15 residues. This CDR3 reads CASSYSYTAEETQYF. For the CDR3, the DNA is TGTGCCAGCAGTTACTCGTATACAGCAGAGGAGACCCAGTACTTC.

This clonotype turned up a few times. This chain uses TRBV7-3 with TRBJ2-2, with D perhaps TRBD2 (5 bases). CDR1 SGHTA and CDR2 FQGTGA come from the germline V gene. V was pared by 2 bases and J by 1 base, with 11 bases between. The CDR3 is 16 residues long. Here the CDR3 reads CASSLLGLGNTGELFF. DNA for the CDR3: TGTGCCAGCAGCTTACTAGGACTGGGGAACACCGGGGAGCTGTTTTTT.